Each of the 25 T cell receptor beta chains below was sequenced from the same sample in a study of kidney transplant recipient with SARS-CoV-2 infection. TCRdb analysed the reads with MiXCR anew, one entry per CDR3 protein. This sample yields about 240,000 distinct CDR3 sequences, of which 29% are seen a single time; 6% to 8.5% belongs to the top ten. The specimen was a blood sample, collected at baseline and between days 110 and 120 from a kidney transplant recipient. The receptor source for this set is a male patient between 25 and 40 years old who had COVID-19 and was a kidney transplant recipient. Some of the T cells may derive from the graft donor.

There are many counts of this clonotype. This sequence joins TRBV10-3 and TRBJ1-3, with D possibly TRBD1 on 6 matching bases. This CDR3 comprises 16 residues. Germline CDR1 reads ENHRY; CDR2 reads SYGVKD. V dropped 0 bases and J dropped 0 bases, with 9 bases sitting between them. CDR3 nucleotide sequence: TGTGCCATCAGTGAGTCAGGGGGGTTCTCTGGAAACACCATATATTTT. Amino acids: CAISESGGFSGNTIYF.

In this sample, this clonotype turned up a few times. The CDR3 here is CGIPRRITQSRANVLTF. Here the CDR3 DNA reads TGTGGCATCCCAAGAAGGATAACACAAAGTCGGGCCAACGTCCTGACTTTC. The V and J genes are TRBV8-2 and TRBJ2-6. TRBV8-2 is a pseudogene locus. This CDR3 is built from 17 residues.

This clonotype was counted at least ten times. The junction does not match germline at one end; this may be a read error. The CDR3 nucleotides read TGTGCTAGCAGCGGGGGGGGGAGAAATGAAAAACTGTTTTTT. It specifies CASSGGGRNEKLFF. J is TRBJ1-4 and V is TRBV7-7; TRBD1 might be the D (5 bases). The V gene's germline CDR1 is SSHAT and CDR2 FNYEAQ (reference sequence). This CDR3 has 14 residues.

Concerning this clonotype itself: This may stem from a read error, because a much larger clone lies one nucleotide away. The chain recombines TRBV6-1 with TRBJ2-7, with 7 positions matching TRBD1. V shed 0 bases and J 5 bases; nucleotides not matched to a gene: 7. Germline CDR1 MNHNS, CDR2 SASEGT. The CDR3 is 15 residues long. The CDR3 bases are TGTGCCAGCAGTGAAGCTGAACACAGGGGAGACGAGCAGTACTTC. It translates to CASSEAEHRGDEQYF.

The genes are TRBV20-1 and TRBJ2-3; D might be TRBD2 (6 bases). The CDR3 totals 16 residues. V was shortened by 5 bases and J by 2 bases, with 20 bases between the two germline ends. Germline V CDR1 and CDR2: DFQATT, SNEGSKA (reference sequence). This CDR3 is CSAPIWDSGSTDTQYF. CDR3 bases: TGCAGTGCTCCCATCTGGGACTCCGGGTCCACAGATACGCAGTATTTT.

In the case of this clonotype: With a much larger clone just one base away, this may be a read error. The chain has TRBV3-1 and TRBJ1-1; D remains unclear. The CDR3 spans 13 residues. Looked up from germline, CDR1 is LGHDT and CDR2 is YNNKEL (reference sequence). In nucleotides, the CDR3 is TGTGCCGGCAGCCTGGGAGTATACACTGAAGCTTTCTTT. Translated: CAGSLGVYTEAFF.

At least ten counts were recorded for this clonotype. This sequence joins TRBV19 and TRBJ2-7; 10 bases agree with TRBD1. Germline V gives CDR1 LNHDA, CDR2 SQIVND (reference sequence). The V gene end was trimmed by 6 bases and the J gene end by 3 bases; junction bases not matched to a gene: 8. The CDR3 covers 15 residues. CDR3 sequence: CASRMTGGTSYEQYF. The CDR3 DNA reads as TGTGCCAGTAGAATGACAGGGGGCACGAGCTACGAGCAGTACTTC.

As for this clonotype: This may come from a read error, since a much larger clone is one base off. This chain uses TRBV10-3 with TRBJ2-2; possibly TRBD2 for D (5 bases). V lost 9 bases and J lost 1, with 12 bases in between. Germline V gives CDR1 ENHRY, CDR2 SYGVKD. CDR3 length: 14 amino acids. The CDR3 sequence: CAITQEGNTGELFF. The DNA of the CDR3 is TGTGCCATTACACAAGAGGGGAACACCGGGGAGCTGTTTTTT.

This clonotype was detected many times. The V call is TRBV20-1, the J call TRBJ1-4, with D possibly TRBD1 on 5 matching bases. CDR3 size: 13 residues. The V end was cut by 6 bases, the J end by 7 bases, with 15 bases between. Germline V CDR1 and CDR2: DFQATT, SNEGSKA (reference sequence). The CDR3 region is CSAGGQGGEKLFF. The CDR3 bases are TGCAGTGCCGGAGGCCAGGGAGGTGAAAAACTGTTTTTT.

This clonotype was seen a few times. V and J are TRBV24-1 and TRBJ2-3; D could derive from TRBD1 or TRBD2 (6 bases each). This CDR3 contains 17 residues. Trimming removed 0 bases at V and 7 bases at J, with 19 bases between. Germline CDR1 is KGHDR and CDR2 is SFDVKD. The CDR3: CATSDLGGPSTRYTQYF. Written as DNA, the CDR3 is TGTGCCACCAGTGATTTGGGGGGGCCCTCAACCCGCTATACGCAGTATTTT.

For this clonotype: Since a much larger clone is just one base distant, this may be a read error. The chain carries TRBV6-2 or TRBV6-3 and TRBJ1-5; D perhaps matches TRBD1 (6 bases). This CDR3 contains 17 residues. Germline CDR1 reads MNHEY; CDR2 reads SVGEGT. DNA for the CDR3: TGTGCCGGCAGTCACCCAAGGCAGGGGACCTTCAATCAGCCCCAGCATTTT. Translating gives CAGSHPRQGTFNQPQHF.

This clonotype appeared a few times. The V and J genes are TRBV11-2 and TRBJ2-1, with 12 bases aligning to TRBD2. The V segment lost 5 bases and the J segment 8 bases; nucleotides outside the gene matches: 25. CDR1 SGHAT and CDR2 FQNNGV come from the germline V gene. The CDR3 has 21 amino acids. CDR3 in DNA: TGTGCCAGCAGCCCCTTGGATTGGACGGGGGAAACTAGCGGGAGGATCGATGAGCAGTTCTTC. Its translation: CASSPLDWTGETSGRIDEQFF.

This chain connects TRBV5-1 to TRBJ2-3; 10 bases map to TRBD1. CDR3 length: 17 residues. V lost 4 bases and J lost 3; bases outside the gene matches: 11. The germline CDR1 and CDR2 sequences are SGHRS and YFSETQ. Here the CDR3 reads CASSGQPPGQGTDTQYF. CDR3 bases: TGCGCCAGCAGCGGACAACCCCCGGGACAGGGGACAGATACGCAGTATTTT.

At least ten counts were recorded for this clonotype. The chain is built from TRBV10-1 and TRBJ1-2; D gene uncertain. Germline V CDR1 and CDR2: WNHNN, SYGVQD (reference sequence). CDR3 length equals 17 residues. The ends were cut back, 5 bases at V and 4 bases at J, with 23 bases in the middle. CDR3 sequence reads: CASSFRARSRKTYGYTF. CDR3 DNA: TGCGCCAGCAGTTTTCGGGCAAGATCGCGAAAGACCTATGGCTACACCTTC.

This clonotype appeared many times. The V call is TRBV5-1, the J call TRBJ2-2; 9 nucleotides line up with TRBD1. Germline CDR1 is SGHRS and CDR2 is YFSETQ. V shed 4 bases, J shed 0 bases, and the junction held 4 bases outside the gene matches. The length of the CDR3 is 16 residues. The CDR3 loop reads CASSKRTGANTGELFF. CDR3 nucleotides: TGCGCCAGCAGCAAACGGACAGGGGCGAACACCGGGGAGCTGTTTTTT.

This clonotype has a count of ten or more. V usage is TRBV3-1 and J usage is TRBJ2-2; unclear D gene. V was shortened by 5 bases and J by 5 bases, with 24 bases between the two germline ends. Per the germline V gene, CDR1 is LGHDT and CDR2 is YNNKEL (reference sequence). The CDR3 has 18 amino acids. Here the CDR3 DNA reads TGTGCCAGCAGCTCAGGATATCCCATTTCAGGCTTGACCGGGGAGCTGTTTTTT. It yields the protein CASSSGYPISGLTGELFF.

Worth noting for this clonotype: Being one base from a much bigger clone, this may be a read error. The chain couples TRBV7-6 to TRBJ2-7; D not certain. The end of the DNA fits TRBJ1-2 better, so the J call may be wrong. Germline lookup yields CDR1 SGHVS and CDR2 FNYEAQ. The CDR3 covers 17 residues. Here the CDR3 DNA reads TGTGCCAGCAGCGGTCTACGTAAGTGCCGAAAGGCCTATGGCTACACCTTC. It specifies CASSGLRKCRKAYGYTF.

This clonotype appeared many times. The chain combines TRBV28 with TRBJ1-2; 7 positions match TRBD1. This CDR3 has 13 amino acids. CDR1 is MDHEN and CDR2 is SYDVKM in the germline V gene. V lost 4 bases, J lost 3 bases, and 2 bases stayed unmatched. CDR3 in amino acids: CASSSTGDYGYTF. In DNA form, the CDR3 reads TGTGCCAGCAGTTCTACAGGGGACTATGGCTACACCTTC.

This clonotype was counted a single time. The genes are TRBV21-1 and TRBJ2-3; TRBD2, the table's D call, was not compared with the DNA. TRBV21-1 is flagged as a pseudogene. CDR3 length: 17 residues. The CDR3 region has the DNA TGTGCCAGCAGAAGCGGGTTAGCTGCAGTCATGCAAGATACGCAGTATTTT. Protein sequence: CASRSGLAAVMQDTQYF.

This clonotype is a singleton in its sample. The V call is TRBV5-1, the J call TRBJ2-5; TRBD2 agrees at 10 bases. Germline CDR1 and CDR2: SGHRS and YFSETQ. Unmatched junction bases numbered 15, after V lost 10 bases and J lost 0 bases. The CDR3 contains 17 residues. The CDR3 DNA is TGCGCCGGCCGCTCCCAACCGGGACTAGCGTACCAAGAGACCCAGTACTTC. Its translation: CAGRSQPGLAYQETQYF.

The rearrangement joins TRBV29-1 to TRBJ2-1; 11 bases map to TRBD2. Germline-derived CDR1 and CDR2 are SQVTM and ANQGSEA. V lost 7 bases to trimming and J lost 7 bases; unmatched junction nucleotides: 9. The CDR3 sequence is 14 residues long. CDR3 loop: CSAQTSGARNEQFF. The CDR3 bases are TGCAGCGCCCAGACTAGCGGGGCGCGTAATGAGCAGTTCTTC.

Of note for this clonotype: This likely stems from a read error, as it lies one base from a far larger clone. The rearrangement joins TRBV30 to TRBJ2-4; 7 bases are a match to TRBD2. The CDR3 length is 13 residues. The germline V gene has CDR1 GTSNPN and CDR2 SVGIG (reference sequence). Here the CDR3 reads CAWIPRYREEQHF. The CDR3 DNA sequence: TGTGCCTGGATTCCGAGATATCGGGAGGAGCAGCACTTC. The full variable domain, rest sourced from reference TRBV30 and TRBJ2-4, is SQTIHQWPATLVQPVGSPLSLECTVEGTSNPNLYWYRQAAGRGLQLLFYSVGIGQISSEVPQNLSASRPQDRQFILSSKKLLLSDSGFYLCAWIPRYREEQHFGAGTRLSVL.

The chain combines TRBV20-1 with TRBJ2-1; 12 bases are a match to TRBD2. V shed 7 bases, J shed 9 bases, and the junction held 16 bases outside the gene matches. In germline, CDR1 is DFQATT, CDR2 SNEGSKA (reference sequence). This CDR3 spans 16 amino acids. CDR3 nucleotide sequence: TGCAGTGTGACGGTACTAGCGGGAGGTGACTCTGGTGAGCAGTTCTTC. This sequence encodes CSVTVLAGGDSGEQFF.

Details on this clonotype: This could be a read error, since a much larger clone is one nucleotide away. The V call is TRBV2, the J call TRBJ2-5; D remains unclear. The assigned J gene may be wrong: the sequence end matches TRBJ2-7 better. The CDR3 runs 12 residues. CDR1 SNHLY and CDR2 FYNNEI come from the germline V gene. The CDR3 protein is CTSSRLRLEQYF. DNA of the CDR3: TGTACCAGCTCCCGGCTCCGTCTCGAGCAGTACTTC.

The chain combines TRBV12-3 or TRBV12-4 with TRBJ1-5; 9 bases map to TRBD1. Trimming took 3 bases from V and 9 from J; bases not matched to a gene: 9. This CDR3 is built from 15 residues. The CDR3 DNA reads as TGTGCCAGCAGTTTCTTGGGACAGGGCAGTCGGCCCCAGCATTTT. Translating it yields CASSFLGQGSRPQHF.